This entry lists 26 T cell receptor beta chains sequenced from one sample in a study of neurological immune-mediated disorders. In TCRdb, the 5' RACE reads were re-called with MiXCR into one record per CDR3 protein. This table has under 30,000 distinct CDR3 sequences, about an eighth appearing once. Sequencing input: PBMCs. These receptor sequences come from a woman between 40 and 55 years old with HTLV-1-associated myelopathy (HAM/TSP).

This clonotype was detected ten times or more. The chain couples TRBV20-1 to TRBJ1-5; the D is unclear. The V and J ends lost 6 bases and 12 bases respectively, with 15 bases between them. Germline assignment: CDR1 DFQATT and CDR2 SNEGSKA (reference sequence). This CDR3 spans 11 amino acids. As DNA, the CDR3 is TGCAGTGCCCCCTTGGGCGAGAACCAGCATTTT. Translating gives CSAPLGENQHF.

This clonotype came up many times. V is TRBV24-1 and J is TRBJ2-1; D not resolved. Trimming left V 1 base short and J 7 bases short, with 10 bases between. Germline V gene lookup returns CDR1 KGHDR and CDR2 SFDVKD. This CDR3 is built from 14 residues. The CDR3 loop reads CATSDFTPQNEQFF. In DNA form, the CDR3 reads TGTGCCACCAGTGATTTCACCCCCCAGAATGAGCAGTTCTTC.

The chain combines TRBV25-1 with TRBJ1-6; weak D call: TRBD1 (6 bases). V was cut by 8 bases and J by 9 bases, with 17 bases left in between. This CDR3 is 14 amino acids long. Per germline, CDR1 MGHDK and CDR2 SYGVNS. The CDR3 loop is CASESERGASPLHF. CDR3 nucleotide sequence: TGTGCCAGCGAATCGGAAAGGGGGGCTTCACCCCTCCACTTT.

This clonotype was seen ten or more times. The chain recombines TRBV20-1 with TRBJ1-2; weak D call: TRBD1 (5 bases). Germline CDR1 DFQATT, CDR2 SNEGSKA (reference sequence). CDR3 length: 14 residues. The ends were cut back, 0 bases at V and 8 bases at J, with 16 bases in the middle. The CDR3: CSARDYGTSVGYTF. The CDR3 bases are TGCAGTGCTAGAGATTACGGGACCTCAGTAGGCTACACCTTC.

This clonotype was detected many times. A read error is possible here, since a much larger clone lies one base away. The CDR3 DNA follows: TGTGCCAGCAGCAATCCTCCCACAGTCGCTGAAGCTTTCTTT. Protein product: CASSNPPTVAEAFF. V and J are TRBV6-5 and TRBJ1-1; D remains unclear. There are 14 residues in the CDR3. Germline V gene data show CDR1 as MNHEY and CDR2 as SVGAGI. The V end lost 6 bases, the J end lost 6 bases, and 17 bases lay between the germline ends.

This clonotype has at least ten counts. This sequence joins TRBV7-9 and TRBJ2-1; TRBD1 matches 9 bases. Trimming removed 8 bases from V and 6 bases from J; junction bases left unmatched: 5. From germline, CDR1 is SEHNR and CDR2 FQNEAQ (reference sequence). CDR3 size: 13 residues. CDR3 region: CASGGTGTNEQFF. The DNA for the CDR3 is TGTGCCAGCGGCGGGACAGGGACCAATGAGCAGTTCTTC. The complete variable domain, with remaining parts taken from reference TRBV7-9 and TRBJ2-1, reads DTGVSQNPRHKITKRGQNVTFRCDPISEHNRLYWYRQTLGQGPEFLTYFQNEAQLEKSRLLSDRFSAERPKGSFSTLEIQRTEQGDSAMYLCASGGTGTNEQFFGPGTRLTVL.

This clonotype was detected ten times or more. This chain links TRBV12-3 or TRBV12-4 with TRBJ2-5; the match to TRBD2 covers 9 bases. With 3 bases clipped from V and 4 bases from J, the junction kept 12 bases outside the gene matches. The CDR3 runs to 17 residues. The CDR3 DNA follows: TGTGCCAGCAGTTTCTGGCGGGGGGGCCTCCCGGGAGAGACCCAGTACTTC. It encodes CASSFWRGGLPGETQYF.

This clonotype was detected many times. The gene calls are TRBV6-2 or TRBV6-3 and TRBJ1-1; no firm D call. Per the germline V gene, CDR1 is MNHEY and CDR2 is SVGEGT. Trimming cost V 2 bases and J 5 bases, with 6 bases left between them. The CDR3 consists of 12 residues. The CDR3, as DNA: TGTGCCAGCAGTTACGGGCAAACTGAAGCTTTCTTT. It encodes CASSYGQTEAFF.

This clonotype was detected ten times or more. The genes are TRBV10-2 and TRBJ1-6; the D gene is possibly TRBD1 (5 bases). Germline CDR1 reads WSHSY; CDR2 reads SAAADI. Trimming cost V 2 bases and J 6 bases, with 17 bases left between them. This CDR3 has 17 amino acids. The CDR3 DNA is TGCGCCAGCAGTGAGAGTTGGGAGGACATTCGTAATTCACCCCTCCACTTT. This encodes CASSESWEDIRNSPLHF.

This clonotype was found many times. The gene calls are TRBV7-2 and TRBJ2-5, with D perhaps matching TRBD2 (6 bases). The length of the CDR3 is 13 residues. Trimming pared 1 base from V and 3 bases from J, leaving 6 bases between. The germline gives CDR1 SGHTA, CDR2 FQGNSA. The CDR3 DNA reads TGTGCCAGCAGCTTAGGACTAGAAGAGACCCAGTACTTC. It codes for CASSLGLEETQYF.

In its sample, this clonotype was seen many times. The rearrangement links TRBV5-1 to TRBJ1-1; D is unresolved. Trimming shortened V by 0 bases and J by 3 bases, and 6 bases separated the two germline ends. Germline V gene lookup returns CDR1 SGHRS and CDR2 YFSETQ. CDR3 length: 13 amino acids. The CDR3, as DNA: TGCGCCAGCAGCTTGGACATGGACACTGAAGCTTTCTTT. This translates into CASSLDMDTEAFF.

This clonotype occurred many times. V is TRBV5-1 and J is TRBJ2-7, with a possible D match to TRBD1 (5 bases). Trimming took 5 bases from V and 5 from J, leaving 11 bases between them. There are 12 residues in the CDR3. Germline V gene data show CDR1 as SGHRS and CDR2 as YFSETQ. The CDR3 nucleotides are TGCGCCAGCAGGGCAGGGTCAAACGAGCAGTACTTC. It translates to CASRAGSNEQYF.

This clonotype was found many times. The rearrangement joins TRBV11-3 to TRBJ2-1; no firm D call. The CDR3 runs to 15 residues. Germline V lookup: CDR1 SGHNT, CDR2 YENEEA. Between the trimmed V and J ends, which lost 5 bases and 0 bases, there was a span of 11 bases. The CDR3 here is CASSPPTASYNEQFF. The DNA for the CDR3 is TGTGCCAGCAGCCCCCCTACGGCCTCCTACAATGAGCAGTTCTTC.

In its sample, this clonotype was seen many times. The CDR3 loop reads CASSPYTGAYNEQFF. Written as DNA, the CDR3 is TGCGCCAGCAGCCCTTACACGGGGGCTTACAATGAGCAGTTCTTC. The chain has TRBV5-1 and TRBJ2-1; TRBD1 or TRBD2 may be the D gene (6 bases each). The germline gives CDR1 SGHRS, CDR2 YFSETQ. The V gene lost 4 bases and the J gene lost 4 bases, with 15 bases spanning the gap. The CDR3 sequence is 15 residues long. Full variable domain (remainder filled in from reference TRBV5-1 and TRBJ2-1): KAGVTQTPRYLIKTRGQQVTLSCSPISGHRSVSWYQQTPGQGLQFLFEYFSETQRNKGNFPGRFSGRQFSNSRSEMNVSTLELGDSALYLCASSPYTGAYNEQFFGPGTRLTVL.

This clonotype has a count of ten or more. V gene TRBV5-1 combines with J gene TRBJ2-5; D is perhaps TRBD2 (7 bases). V gave up 0 bases and J gave up 4 bases, with 13 bases separating them. The germline V gene has CDR1 SGHRS and CDR2 YFSETQ. The CDR3 is 15 residues long. The CDR3 region is CASSLAGGAAETQYF. CDR3 DNA: TGCGCCAGCAGCTTGGCTGGGGGGGCCGCAGAGACCCAGTACTTC.

This clonotype was seen ten or more times. The V call is TRBV5-1, the J call TRBJ1-2; D is unresolved. The germline CDR1 and CDR2 sequences are SGHRS and YFSETQ. This CDR3 comprises 12 residues. The V gene lost 0 bases and the J gene lost 4 bases, with 4 bases spanning the gap. The DNA for the CDR3 is TGCGCCAGCAGCTTGGGCGGCTATGGCTACACCTTC. It yields the protein CASSLGGYGYTF.

A few counts support this clonotype. The rearrangement uses TRBV27 and TRBJ1-2; 12 nucleotides line up with TRBD1. Germline CDR1 is MNHEY and CDR2 is SMNVEV (reference sequence). This CDR3 is built from 16 residues. V dropped 5 bases and J dropped 4; count of bases not matched to a gene: 8. The CDR3 coding sequence is TGTGCCAGCAGTGGGGACAGGGGGCGTGGCGTCTATGGCTACACCTTC. It codes for CASSGDRGRGVYGYTF.

This clonotype has ten or more counts. V gene TRBV30 combines with J gene TRBJ1-3; D not certain. The germline V gene has CDR1 GTSNPN and CDR2 SVGIG (reference sequence). This CDR3 is 11 amino acids long. V lost 3 bases and J lost 11, with 11 bases in between. The CDR3, as DNA: TGTGCCTGGAGAGAGGCTTCTCCCATATATTTT. Translating gives CAWREASPIYF. Complete variable domain (other parts from reference TRBV30 and TRBJ1-3): SQTIHQWPATLVQPVGSPLSLECTVEGTSNPNLYWYRQAAGRGLQLLFYSVGIGQISSEVPQNLSASRPQDRQFILSSKKLLLSDSGFYLCAWREASPIYFGEGSWLTVV.

This clonotype was observed at least ten times. V and J are TRBV6-5 and TRBJ2-1; D possibly corresponds to TRBD2 (6 bases). The CDR3 spans 15 residues. V lost 8 bases, J lost 6 bases, and 20 bases lay in between. The germline gives CDR1 MNHEY, CDR2 SVGAGI. This chain's CDR3 is CASLPSGVASNEQFF. In DNA form, the CDR3 reads TGTGCCAGCCTACCCTCGGGGGTGGCTAGCAATGAGCAGTTCTTC.

This clonotype showed up many times. The rearrangement links TRBV5-1 to TRBJ1-1; D is unresolved. Trimming cost V 4 bases and J 8 bases, with 9 bases left between them. Germline V CDR1 and CDR2: SGHRS, YFSETQ. This CDR3 comprises 11 residues. Here the CDR3 DNA reads TGCGCCAGCAGCAGTCAGAGGGAAGCTTTCTTT. It specifies CASSSQREAFF. The full variable domain, completed using reference TRBV5-1 and TRBJ1-1, is KAGVTQTPRYLIKTRGQQVTLSCSPISGHRSVSWYQQTPGQGLQFLFEYFSETQRNKGNFPGRFSGRQFSNSRSEMNVSTLELGDSALYLCASSSQREAFFGQGTRLTVV.

This clonotype is medium-sized (0.01 to 0.1%) by share. The CDR3 spells CASSEESAGGSGNTIYF. Written as DNA, the CDR3 is TGTGCCAGCAGTGAGGAGTCAGCAGGAGGATCTGGAAACACCATATATTTT. The chain uses TRBV2 and TRBJ1-3, with D unresolved. The CDR3 loop spans 17 amino acids. Germline CDR1 reads SNHLY; CDR2 reads FYNNEI. Trimming removed 3 bases from V and 1 base from J, with 16 bases in between.

On this clonotype itself: The junction departs from germline at one end; a sequencing error may be responsible. The chain recombines TRBV27 with TRBJ2-3, with D perhaps TRBD2 (5 bases). The CDR3 is 13 residues long. CDR1 is MNHEY and CDR2 is SMNVEV in the germline V gene (reference sequence). CDR3: CASRTANGDTQYF. The CDR3 nucleotides are TGTGCCAGTCGGACTGCAAACGGAGATACTCAGTATTTT.

This clonotype was seen at least ten times. This sequence joins TRBV5-6 and TRBJ2-3; D not certain. Per germline, CDR1 SGHDT and CDR2 YYEEEE. V was cut by 4 bases and J by 6 bases, with 9 bases left in between. The CDR3 runs 12 residues. CDR3 in DNA: TGTGCCAGCAGCGGACGACTGGATACGCAGTATTTT. Encoded protein: CASSGRLDTQYF.

This clonotype was found many times. The chain uses TRBV20-1 and TRBJ2-5; D gene ambiguous. Trimming took off 0 bases at V and 2 bases at J, with 10 bases between the two ends. CDR3 size: 14 residues. Per the germline V gene, CDR1 is DFQATT and CDR2 is SNEGSKA (reference sequence). The CDR3 region has the DNA TGCAGTGCTAGAGATGTGATGGCTCAAGAGACCCAGTACTTC. It yields the protein CSARDVMAQETQYF.

This clonotype has at least ten counts. V usage is TRBV4-1 and J usage is TRBJ1-4; D is undetermined. Trimming left V 4 bases short and J 0 bases short, with 12 bases between. CDR1 is MGHRA, CDR2 YSYEKL, per germline. This CDR3 contains 16 residues. Here the CDR3 DNA reads TGCGCCAGCAGCCCAAGCGGCACAGCAACTAATGAAAAACTGTTTTTT. This encodes CASSPSGTATNEKLFF.

This clonotype was seen repeatedly, ten times or more. CDR3 DNA: TGCAGTGCTAGATTAGGGCGGGGGGCCGGGGAGCTGTTTTTT. It is translated as CSARLGRGAGELFF. The gene calls are TRBV20-1 and TRBJ2-2; 8 positions agree with TRBD2. V was clipped by 2 bases and J by 6 bases; unmatched bases: 5. The CDR3 covers 14 residues. CDR1 is DFQATT and CDR2 is SNEGSKA in the germline V gene (reference sequence).